A selection of T cell receptor beta chains follows, all from one sample in a study of early T cells in non-severe SARS-CoV-2 infection. TCRdb re-analysed the 5' RACE reads in MiXCR, keeping a single row per CDR3 protein. The sample gives approximately 35,000 distinct CDR3 sequences, about 6.7% of which show up once; under 5% is in the top ten. The sequenced sample consisted of whole blood. The receptors derive from an adult who was a healthcare worker with PCR-confirmed SARS-CoV-2 infection or an uninfected control (not recorded which). CDR3s include the opening cysteine and the closing phenylalanine or tryptophan. The D gene is left open where the match is weak. Clone size, where shown, is once, few, many, or a class for clones that have expanded.

clone_size	v_call	j_call	d_call	cdr3_aa	cdr3_nt
many	TRBV5-1	TRBJ2-2	.	CASSPEGGANTGELFF	TGCGCCAGCAGCCCCGAGGGGGGCGCGAACACCGGGGAGCTGTTTTTT
.	TRBV25-1	TRBJ2-1	TRBD1	CASSDLGDRVYNEQFF	TGTGCCAGCAGTGATTTAGGGGACAGGGTCTACAATGAGCAGTTCTTC
many	TRBV10-3	TRBJ2-1	TRBD1	CAIADRRDEQFF	TGTGCCATCGCGGACAGGCGCGATGAGCAGTTCTTC
many	TRBV28	TRBJ1-5	.	CASSFDTWKNQPQHF	TGTGCCAGCAGTTTCGATACTTGGAAGAATCAGCCCCAGCATTTT
.	TRBV6-6	TRBJ1-4	.	CASSPSTLANEKLFF	TGTGCCAGCAGCCCCTCGACACTGGCTAATGAAAAACTGTTTTTT
few	TRBV28	TRBJ2-5	.	CASSLTLQQETQYF	TGTGCCAGCAGTTTAACTCTGCAGCAAGAGACCCAGTACTTC
few	TRBV30	TRBJ2-7	.	CAWTSGGNEQYF	TGTGCCTGGACTTCGGGGGGCAACGAGCAGTACTTC
.	TRBV6-5	TRBJ2-1	.	CASRSTKGTQSYNEQFF	TGTGCCAGCAGATCCACTAAGGGGACGCAGTCCTACAATGAGCAGTTCTTC
many	TRBV2	TRBJ1-1	.	CASTGWNTEAFF	TGTGCCAGCACCGGTTGGAACACTGAAGCTTTCTTT
many	TRBV5-5	TRBJ1-1	.	CASSLEGLDGGRAFF	TGTGCCAGCAGCTTGGAGGGGTTGGATGGGGGCAGAGCTTTCTTT
.	TRBV18	TRBJ2-2	.	CASSPRAVNTGELFF	TGTGCCAGCTCACCACGAGCGGTCAACACCGGGGAGCTGTTTTTT
many	TRBV19	TRBJ2-7	.	CASSMGTPHLYEQYF	TGTGCCAGTAGCATGGGGACTCCTCACCTCTACGAGCAGTACTTC
many	TRBV23-1	TRBJ1-5	.	CASSQWRHPGNQPQHF	TGCGCCAGCAGTCAATGGCGACATCCTGGAAATCAGCCCCAGCATTTT
many	TRBV2	TRBJ2-7	.	CASSRRASEQYF	TGTGCCAGCAGCCGGAGGGCCAGTGAGCAGTACTTC
many	TRBV27	TRBJ2-1	.	CASSLQSATSSYNEQFF	TGTGCCAGCAGTTTACAAAGCGCCACGAGCTCCTACAATGAGCAGTTCTTC
many	TRBV20-1	TRBJ2-4	.	CSAGILWSAKNIQYF	TGCAGTGCTGGTATATTATGGTCAGCCAAAAACATTCAGTACTTC
.	TRBV11-2	TRBJ2-7	.	CASSSTGTAYEQYF	TGTGCCAGCAGCTCCACCGGGACGGCATACGAGCAGTACTTC